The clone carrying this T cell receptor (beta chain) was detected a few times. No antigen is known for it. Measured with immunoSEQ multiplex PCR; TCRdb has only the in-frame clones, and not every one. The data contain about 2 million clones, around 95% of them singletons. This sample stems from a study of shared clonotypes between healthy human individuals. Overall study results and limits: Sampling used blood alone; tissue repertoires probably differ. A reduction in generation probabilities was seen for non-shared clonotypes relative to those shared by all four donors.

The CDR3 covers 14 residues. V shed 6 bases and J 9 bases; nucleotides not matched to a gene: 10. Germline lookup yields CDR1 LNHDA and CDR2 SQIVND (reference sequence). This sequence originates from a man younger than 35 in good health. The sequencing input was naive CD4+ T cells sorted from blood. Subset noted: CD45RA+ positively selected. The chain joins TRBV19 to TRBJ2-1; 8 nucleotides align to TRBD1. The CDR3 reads CASSRAGGPGEQFF. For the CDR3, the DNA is TGTGCCAGTAGCCGCGCAGGGGGCCCAGGTGAGCAGTTCTTC.